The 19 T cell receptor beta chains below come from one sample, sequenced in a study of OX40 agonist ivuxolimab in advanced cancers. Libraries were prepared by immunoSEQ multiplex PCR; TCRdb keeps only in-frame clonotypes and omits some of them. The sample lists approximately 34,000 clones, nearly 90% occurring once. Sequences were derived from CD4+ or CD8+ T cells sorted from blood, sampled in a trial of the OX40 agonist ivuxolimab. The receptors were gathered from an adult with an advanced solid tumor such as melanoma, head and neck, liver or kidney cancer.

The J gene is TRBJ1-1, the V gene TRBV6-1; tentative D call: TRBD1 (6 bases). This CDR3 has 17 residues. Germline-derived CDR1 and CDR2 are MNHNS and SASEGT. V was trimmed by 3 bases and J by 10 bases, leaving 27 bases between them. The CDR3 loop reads CASSEDPFFAYRVGAFF. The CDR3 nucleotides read TGTGCCAGCAGTGAGGACCCATTTTTCGCTTACAGGGTCGGAGCTTTCTTT.

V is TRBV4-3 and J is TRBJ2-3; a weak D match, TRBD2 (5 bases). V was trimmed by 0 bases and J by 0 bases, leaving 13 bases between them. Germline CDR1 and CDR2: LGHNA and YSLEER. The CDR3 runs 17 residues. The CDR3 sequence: CASSQDSSGTSTDTQYF. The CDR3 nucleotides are TGCGCCAGCAGCCAAGATTCCAGCGGTACTAGCACAGATACGCAGTATTTT.

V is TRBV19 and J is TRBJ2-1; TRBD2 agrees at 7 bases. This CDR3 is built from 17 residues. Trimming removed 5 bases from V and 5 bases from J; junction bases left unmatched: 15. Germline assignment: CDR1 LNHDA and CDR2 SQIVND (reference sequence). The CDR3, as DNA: TGTGCCAGTAGTGTGGTAGGGAGGGGAGAATTCGACAATGAGCAGTTCTTC. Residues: CASSVVGRGEFDNEQFF.

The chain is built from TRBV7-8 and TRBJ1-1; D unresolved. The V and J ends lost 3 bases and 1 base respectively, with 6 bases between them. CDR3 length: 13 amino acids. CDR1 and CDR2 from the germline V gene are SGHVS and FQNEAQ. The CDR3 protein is CASSLGENTEAFF. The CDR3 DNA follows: TGTGCCAGCAGCTTGGGCGAGAACACTGAAGCTTTCTTT.

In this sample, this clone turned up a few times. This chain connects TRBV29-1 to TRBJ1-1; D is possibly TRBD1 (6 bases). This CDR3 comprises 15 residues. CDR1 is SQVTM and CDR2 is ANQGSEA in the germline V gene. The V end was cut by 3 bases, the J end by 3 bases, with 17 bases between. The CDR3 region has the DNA TGCAGCGTTGAGGGGGCAGGCGGCGGGGACACTGAAGCTTTCTTT. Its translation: CSVEGAGGGDTEAFF.

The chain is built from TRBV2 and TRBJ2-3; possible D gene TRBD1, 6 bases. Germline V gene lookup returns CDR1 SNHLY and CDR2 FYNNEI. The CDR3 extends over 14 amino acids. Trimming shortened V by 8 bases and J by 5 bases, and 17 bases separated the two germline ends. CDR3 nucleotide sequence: TGTGCCAGCCTCTATACAGGGCTTGGAGATACGCAGTATTTT. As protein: CASLYTGLGDTQYF.

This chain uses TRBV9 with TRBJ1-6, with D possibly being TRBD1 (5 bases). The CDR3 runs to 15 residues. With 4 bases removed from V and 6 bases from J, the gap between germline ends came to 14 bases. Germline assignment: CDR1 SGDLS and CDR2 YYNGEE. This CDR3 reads CASSPSLGPNSPLHF. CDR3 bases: TGTGCCAGCAGCCCGAGCCTGGGACCTAATTCACCCCTCCACTTT.

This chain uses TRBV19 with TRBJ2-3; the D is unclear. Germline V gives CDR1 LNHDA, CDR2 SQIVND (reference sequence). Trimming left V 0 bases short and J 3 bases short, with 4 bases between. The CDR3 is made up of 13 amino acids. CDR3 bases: TGTGCCAGTAGTATAGACCGAACAGATACGCAGTATTTT. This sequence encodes CASSIDRTDTQYF.

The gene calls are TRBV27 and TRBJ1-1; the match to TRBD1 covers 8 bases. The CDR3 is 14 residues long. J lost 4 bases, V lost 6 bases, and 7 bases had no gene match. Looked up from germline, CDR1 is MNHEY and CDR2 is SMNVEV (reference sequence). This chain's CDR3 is CASRRGQGATEAFF. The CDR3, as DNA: TGTGCCAGCAGACGTGGACAGGGCGCCACTGAAGCTTTCTTT.

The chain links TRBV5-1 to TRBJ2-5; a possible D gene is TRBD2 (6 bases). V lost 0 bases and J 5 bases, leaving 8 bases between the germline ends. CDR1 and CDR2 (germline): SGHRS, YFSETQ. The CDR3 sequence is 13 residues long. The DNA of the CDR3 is TGCGCCAGCAGCTTGGGACTAGTCGAGACCCAGTACTTC. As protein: CASSLGLVETQYF.

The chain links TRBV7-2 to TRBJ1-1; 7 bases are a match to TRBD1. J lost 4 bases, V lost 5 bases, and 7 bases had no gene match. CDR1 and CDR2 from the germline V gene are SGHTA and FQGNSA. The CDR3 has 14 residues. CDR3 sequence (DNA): TGTGCCAGCAGCATCAGGGGGGCGGTCACTGAAGCTTTCTTT. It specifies CASSIRGAVTEAFF.

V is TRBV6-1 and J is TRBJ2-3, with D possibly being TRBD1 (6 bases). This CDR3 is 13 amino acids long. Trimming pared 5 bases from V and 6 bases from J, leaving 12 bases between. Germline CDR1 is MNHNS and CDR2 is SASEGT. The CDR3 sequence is CASSIIDRDTQYF. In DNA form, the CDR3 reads TGTGCCAGCAGTATAATAGACAGGGATACGCAGTATTTT.

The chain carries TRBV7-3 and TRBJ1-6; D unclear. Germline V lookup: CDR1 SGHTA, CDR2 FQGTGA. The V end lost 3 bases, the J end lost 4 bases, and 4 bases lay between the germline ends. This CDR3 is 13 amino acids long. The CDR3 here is CASSLGYNSPLHF. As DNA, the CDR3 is TGTGCCAGCAGCTTGGGTTATAATTCACCCCTCCACTTT.

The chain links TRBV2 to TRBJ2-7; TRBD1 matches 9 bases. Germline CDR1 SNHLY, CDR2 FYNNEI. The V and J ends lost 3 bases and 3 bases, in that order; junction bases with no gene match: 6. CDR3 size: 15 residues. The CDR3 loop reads CASSEETGQGYEQYF. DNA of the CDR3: TGTGCCAGCAGTGAGGAAACGGGACAGGGCTACGAGCAGTACTTC.

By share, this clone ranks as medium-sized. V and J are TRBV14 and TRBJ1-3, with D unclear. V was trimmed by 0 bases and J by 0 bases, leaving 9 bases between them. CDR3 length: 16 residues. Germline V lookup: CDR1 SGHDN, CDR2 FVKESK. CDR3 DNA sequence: TGTGCCAGCAGCCAAGAAATTGCAGCCTCTGGAAACACCATATATTTT. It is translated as CASSQEIAASGNTIYF.

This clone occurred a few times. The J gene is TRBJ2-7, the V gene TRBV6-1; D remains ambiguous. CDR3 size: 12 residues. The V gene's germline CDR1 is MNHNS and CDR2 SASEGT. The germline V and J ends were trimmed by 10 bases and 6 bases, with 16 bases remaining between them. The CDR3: CATTVGGLEQYF. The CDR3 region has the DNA TGTGCCACCACGGTCGGCGGCCTCGAGCAGTACTTC.

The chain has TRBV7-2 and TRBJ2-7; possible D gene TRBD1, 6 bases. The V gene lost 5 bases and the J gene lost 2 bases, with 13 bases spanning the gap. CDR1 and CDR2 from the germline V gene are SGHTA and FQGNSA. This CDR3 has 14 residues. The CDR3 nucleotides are TGTGCCAGCAGCGCCCTAGGGGGTACCTACGAGCAGTACTTC. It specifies CASSALGGTYEQYF.

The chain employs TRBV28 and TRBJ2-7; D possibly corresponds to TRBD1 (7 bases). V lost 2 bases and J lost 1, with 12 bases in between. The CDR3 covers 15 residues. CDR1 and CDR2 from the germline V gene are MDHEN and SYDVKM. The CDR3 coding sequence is TGTGCCAGCAGTTTAGTGCAGGGGGGATCCTACGAGCAGTACTTC. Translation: CASSLVQGGSYEQYF. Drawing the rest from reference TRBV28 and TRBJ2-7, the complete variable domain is DVKVTQSSRYLVKRTGEKVFLECVQDMDHENMFWYRQDPGLGLRLIYFSYDVKMKEKGDIPEGYSVSREKKERFSLILESASTNQTSMYLCASSLVQGGSYEQYFGPGTRLTVT.

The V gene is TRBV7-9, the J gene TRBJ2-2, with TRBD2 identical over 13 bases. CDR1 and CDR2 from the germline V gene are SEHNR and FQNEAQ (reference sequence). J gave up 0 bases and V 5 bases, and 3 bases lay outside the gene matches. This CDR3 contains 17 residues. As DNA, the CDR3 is TGTGCCAGCAGCGGACTAGCGGGGGAAACGAACACCGGGGAGCTGTTTTTT. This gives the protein CASSGLAGETNTGELFF.